Listed here is a single T cell receptor beta chain. These data belong to a study of blood T cell repertoires in COVID-19. Study overall: Sites in the United States, Italy and Spain provided acute and convalescent COVID-19 samples. Sample material is recorded as cDNA or gDNA derived from T cells, B-cell-depleted T cells, or PBMCs.

Original analysis: From reference gene primer amplification, estimates of nucleated cell counts were derived. Profiled with immunoSEQ multiplex PCR; TCRdb holds only in-frame clones, not every one. V, J and clone size reflect that table, while D and trimming were determined from the DNA. The sample comprises 250,000 to 350,000 clones, around 88% of which are singletons, and 1.2% rests with the top ten. Germline loops: CDR1 SGHTS, CDR2 YDEGEE. V lost 1 base and J lost 0, with 11 bases in between. The CDR3 contains 16 residues. The V gene is TRBV5-8, the J gene TRBJ1-3; D is perhaps TRBD1 (6 bases). This receptor was identified in a woman between 50 and 59 years old with acute or convalescent COVID-19. The sequencing input was peripheral blood. This CDR3 reads CASSLPDSYSGNTIYF. Here the CDR3 DNA reads TGTGCCAGCAGCTTGCCGGACAGCTACTCTGGAAACACCATATATTTT.